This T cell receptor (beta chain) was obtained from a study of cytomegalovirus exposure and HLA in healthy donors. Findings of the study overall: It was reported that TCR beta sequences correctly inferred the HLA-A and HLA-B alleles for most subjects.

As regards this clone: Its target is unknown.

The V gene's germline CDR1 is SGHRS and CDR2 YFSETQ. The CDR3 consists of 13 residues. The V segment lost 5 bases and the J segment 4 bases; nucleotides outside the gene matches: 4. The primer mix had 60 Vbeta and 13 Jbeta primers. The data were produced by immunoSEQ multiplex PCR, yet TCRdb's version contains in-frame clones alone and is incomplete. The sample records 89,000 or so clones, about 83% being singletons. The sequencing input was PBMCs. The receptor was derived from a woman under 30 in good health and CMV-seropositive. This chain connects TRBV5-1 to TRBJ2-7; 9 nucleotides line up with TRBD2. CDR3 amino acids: CASRGTSSYEQYF. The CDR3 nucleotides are TGCGCCAGCAGAGGGACTAGCTCGTACGAGCAGTACTTC.